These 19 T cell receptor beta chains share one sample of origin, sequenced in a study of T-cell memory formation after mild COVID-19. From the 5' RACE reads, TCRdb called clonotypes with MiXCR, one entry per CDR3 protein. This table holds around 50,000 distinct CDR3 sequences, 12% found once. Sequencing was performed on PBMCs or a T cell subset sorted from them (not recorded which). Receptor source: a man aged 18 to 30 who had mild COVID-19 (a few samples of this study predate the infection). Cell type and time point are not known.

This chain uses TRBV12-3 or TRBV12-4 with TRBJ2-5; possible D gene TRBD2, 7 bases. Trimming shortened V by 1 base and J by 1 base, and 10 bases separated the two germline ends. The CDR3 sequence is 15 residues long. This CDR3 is CASSLDAGAQETQYF. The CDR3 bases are TGTGCCAGCAGTTTAGACGCGGGGGCCCAAGAGACCCAGTACTTC.

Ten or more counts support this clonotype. The CDR3 DNA follows: TGCGCCAGCAGCCAGACAGGGTTGGCCACCGGGGAGCTGTTTTTT. It is translated as CASSQTGLATGELFF. The rearrangement links TRBV4-1 to TRBJ2-2; 7 bases map to TRBD1. The V gene end was trimmed by 3 bases and the J gene end by 4 bases; junction bases not matched to a gene: 5. Per germline, CDR1 MGHRA and CDR2 YSYEKL. The CDR3 covers 15 residues.

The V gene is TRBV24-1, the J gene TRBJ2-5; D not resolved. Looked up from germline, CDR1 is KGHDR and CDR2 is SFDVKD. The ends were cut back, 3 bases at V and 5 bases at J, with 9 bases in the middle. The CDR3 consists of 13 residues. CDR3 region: CATSDDQTETQYF. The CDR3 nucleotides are TGTGCCACCAGTGATGACCAGACGGAGACCCAGTACTTC.

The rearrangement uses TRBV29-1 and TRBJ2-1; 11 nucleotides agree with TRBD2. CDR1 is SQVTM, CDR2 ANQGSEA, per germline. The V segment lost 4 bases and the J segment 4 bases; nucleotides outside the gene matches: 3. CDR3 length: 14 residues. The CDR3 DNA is TGCAGCGTTGTTGGACTAGCGGGTTACAATGAGCAGTTCTTC. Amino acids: CSVVGLAGYNEQFF.

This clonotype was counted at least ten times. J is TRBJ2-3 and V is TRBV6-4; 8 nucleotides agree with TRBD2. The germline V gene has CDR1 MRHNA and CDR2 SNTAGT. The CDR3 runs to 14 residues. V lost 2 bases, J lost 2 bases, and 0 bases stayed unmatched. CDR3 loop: CASSDGLATDTQYF. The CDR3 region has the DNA TGTGCCAGCAGTGACGGACTAGCCACAGATACGCAGTATTTT.

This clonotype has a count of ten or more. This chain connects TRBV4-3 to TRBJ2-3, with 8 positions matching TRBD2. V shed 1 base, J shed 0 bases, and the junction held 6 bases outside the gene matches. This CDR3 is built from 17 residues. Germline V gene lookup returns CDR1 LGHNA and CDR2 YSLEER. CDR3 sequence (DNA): TGCGCCAGCAGCCAAGGGGCTAGCGGGTTTAGCACAGATACGCAGTATTTT. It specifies CASSQGASGFSTDTQYF.

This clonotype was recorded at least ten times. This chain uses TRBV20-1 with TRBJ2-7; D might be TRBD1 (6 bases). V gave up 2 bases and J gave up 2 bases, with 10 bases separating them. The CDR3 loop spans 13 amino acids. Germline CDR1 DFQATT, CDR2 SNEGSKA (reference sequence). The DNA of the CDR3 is TGCAGTGCTAGAAGACAGGCGACCTACGAGCAGTACGTC. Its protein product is CSARRQATYEQYV.

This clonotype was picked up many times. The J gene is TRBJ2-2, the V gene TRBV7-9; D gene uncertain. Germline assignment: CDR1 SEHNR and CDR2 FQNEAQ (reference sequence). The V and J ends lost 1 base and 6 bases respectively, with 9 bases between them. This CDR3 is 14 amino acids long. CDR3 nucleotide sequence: TGTGCCAGCAGCTTAGAGGACGTGTCCGGGGAGCTGTTTTTT. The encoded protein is CASSLEDVSGELFF. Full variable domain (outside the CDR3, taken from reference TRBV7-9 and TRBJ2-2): DTGVSQNPRHKITKRGQNVTFRCDPISEHNRLYWYRQTLGQGPEFLTYFQNEAQLEKSRLLSDRFSAERPKGSFSTLEIQRTEQGDSAMYLCASSLEDVSGELFFGEGSRLTVL.

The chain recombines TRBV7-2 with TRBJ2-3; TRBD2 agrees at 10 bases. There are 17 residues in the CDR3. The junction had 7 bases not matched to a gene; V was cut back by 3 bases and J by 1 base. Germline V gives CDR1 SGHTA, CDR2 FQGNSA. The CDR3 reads CASSFRLAGDRTDTQYF. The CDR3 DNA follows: TGTGCCAGCAGCTTCCGCCTAGCGGGGGACCGCACAGATACGCAGTATTTT.

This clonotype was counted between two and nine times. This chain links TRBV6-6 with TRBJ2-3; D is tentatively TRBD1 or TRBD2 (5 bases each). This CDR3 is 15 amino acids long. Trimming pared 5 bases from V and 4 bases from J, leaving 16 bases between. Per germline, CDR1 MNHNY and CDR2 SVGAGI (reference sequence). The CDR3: CASSPSGGFADTQYF. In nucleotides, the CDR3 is TGTGCCAGCAGTCCCTCTGGGGGTTTCGCAGATACGCAGTATTTT.

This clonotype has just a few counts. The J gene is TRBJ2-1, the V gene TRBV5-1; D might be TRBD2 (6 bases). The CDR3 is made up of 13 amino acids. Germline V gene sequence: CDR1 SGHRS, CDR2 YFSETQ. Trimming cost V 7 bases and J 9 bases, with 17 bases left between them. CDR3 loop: CASRYGGPSEQFF. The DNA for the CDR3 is TGCGCCAGCCGATACGGAGGGCCGAGTGAGCAGTTCTTC. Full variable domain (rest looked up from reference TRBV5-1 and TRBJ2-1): KAGVTQTPRYLIKTRGQQVTLSCSPISGHRSVSWYQQTPGQGLQFLFEYFSETQRNKGNFPGRFSGRQFSNSRSEMNVSTLELGDSALYLCASRYGGPSEQFFGPGTRLTVL.

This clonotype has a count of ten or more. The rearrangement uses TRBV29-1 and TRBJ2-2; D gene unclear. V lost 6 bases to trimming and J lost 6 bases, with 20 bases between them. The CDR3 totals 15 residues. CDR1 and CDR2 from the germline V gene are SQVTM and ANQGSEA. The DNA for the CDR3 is TGCAGCGTATTAGACTCTTTTGGGATTGCCGGGGAGCTGTTTTTT. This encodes CSVLDSFGIAGELFF.

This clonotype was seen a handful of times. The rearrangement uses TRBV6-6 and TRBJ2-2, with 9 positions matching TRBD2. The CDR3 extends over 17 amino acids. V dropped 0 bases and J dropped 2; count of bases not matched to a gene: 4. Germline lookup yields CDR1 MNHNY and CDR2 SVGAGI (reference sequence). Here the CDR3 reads CASSYSRGGVNTGELFF. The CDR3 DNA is TGTGCCAGCAGTTACTCTCGCGGGGGGGTTAACACCGGGGAGCTGTTTTTT.

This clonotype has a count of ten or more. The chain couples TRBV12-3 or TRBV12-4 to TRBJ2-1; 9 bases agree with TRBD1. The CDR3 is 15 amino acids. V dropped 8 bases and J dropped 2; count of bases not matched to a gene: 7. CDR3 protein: CASAHWDRAYNEQFF. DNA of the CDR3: TGTGCCAGCGCACATTGGGACAGGGCCTACAATGAGCAGTTCTTC.

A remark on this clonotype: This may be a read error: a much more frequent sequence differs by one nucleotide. Here the CDR3 reads CSARGPAGAVYNEQFF. CDR3 nucleotide sequence: TGCAGTGCTAGAGGTCCCGCGGGGGCGGTCTACAATGAGCAGTTCTTC. The chain has TRBV20-1 and TRBJ2-1; the D gene is possibly TRBD2 (7 bases). The CDR3 is 16 amino acids. The germline V gene has CDR1 DFQATT and CDR2 SNEGSKA (reference sequence). V was cut by 1 base and J by 3 bases, with 16 bases left in between.

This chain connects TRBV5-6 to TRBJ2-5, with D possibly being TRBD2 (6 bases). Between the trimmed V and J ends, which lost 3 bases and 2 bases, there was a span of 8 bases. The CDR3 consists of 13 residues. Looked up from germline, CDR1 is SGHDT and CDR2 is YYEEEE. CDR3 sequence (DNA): TGTGCCAGCAGCTGGGCGGGGCAAGAGACCCAGTACTTC. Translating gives CASSWAGQETQYF.

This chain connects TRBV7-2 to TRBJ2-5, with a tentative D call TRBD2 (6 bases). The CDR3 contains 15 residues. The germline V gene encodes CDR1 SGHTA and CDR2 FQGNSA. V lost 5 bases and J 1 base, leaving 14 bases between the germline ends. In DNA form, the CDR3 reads TGTGCCAGCAGCCTCGCAACTAGCACCCAAGAGACCCAGTACTTC. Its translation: CASSLATSTQETQYF.

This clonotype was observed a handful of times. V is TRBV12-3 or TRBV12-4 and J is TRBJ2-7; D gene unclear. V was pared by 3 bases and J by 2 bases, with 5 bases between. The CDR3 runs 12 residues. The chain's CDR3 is CASSFNTYEQYV. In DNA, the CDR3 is TGTGCCAGCAGTTTTAACACCTACGAGCAGTACGTC.

The CDR3 protein is CAWSVLAGVYEQYF. The CDR3 DNA sequence: TGTGCCTGGAGTGTTCTAGCGGGGGTCTACGAGCAGTACTTC. This sequence joins TRBV30 and TRBJ2-7, with 10 nucleotides matching TRBD2. J lost 3 bases, V lost 0 bases, and 2 bases had no gene match. This CDR3 spans 14 amino acids. Germline CDR1 reads GTSNPN; CDR2 reads SVGIG (reference sequence).